Included here is one T cell receptor beta chain sequence, with context. The antigen remains undetermined. The data belong to a study of cytomegalovirus exposure and HLA in healthy donors. Study-level information: A preliminary data release comprised 91 million or so unique TCRs obtained from HLA-typed donors.

Notes on the study in general: When a later analysis was performed, an Asian-associated ancestry cluster reportedly had fewer N-insertions than the approximately 700-donor mean.

CDR1 is MDHEN and CDR2 is SYDVKM in the germline V gene. Trimming shortened V by 3 bases and J by 9 bases, and 15 bases separated the two germline ends. CDR3 length: 14 residues. The PCR had 60 Vbeta and 13 Jbeta primers. Libraries were prepared by immunoSEQ multiplex PCR; TCRdb keeps only in-frame clonotypes and omits some of them. The table includes 60,000 or so clones, approximately 88% detected once. The clonotype comes from a man aged 25-45 years in good health and CMV-seropositive. Sequenced material: PBMCs. The rearrangement links TRBV28 to TRBJ1-5; D gene ambiguous. As DNA, the CDR3 is TGTGCCAGCAGTTTCCGACGGACTCGGGGGCCCCAGCATTTT. Protein sequence: CASSFRRTRGPQHF.